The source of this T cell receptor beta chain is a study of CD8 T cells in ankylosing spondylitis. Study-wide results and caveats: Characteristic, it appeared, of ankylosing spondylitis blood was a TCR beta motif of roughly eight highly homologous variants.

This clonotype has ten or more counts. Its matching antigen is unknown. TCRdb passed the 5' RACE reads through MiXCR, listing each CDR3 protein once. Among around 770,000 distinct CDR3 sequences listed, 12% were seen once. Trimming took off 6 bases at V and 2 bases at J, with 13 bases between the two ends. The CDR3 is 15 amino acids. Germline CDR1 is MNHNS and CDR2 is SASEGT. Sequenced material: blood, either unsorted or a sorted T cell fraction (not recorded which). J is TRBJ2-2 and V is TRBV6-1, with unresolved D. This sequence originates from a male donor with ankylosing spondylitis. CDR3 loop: CASRRPVVNTGELFF. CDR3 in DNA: TGTGCCAGCAGGCGGCCCGTGGTCAACACCGGGGAGCTGTTTTTT.